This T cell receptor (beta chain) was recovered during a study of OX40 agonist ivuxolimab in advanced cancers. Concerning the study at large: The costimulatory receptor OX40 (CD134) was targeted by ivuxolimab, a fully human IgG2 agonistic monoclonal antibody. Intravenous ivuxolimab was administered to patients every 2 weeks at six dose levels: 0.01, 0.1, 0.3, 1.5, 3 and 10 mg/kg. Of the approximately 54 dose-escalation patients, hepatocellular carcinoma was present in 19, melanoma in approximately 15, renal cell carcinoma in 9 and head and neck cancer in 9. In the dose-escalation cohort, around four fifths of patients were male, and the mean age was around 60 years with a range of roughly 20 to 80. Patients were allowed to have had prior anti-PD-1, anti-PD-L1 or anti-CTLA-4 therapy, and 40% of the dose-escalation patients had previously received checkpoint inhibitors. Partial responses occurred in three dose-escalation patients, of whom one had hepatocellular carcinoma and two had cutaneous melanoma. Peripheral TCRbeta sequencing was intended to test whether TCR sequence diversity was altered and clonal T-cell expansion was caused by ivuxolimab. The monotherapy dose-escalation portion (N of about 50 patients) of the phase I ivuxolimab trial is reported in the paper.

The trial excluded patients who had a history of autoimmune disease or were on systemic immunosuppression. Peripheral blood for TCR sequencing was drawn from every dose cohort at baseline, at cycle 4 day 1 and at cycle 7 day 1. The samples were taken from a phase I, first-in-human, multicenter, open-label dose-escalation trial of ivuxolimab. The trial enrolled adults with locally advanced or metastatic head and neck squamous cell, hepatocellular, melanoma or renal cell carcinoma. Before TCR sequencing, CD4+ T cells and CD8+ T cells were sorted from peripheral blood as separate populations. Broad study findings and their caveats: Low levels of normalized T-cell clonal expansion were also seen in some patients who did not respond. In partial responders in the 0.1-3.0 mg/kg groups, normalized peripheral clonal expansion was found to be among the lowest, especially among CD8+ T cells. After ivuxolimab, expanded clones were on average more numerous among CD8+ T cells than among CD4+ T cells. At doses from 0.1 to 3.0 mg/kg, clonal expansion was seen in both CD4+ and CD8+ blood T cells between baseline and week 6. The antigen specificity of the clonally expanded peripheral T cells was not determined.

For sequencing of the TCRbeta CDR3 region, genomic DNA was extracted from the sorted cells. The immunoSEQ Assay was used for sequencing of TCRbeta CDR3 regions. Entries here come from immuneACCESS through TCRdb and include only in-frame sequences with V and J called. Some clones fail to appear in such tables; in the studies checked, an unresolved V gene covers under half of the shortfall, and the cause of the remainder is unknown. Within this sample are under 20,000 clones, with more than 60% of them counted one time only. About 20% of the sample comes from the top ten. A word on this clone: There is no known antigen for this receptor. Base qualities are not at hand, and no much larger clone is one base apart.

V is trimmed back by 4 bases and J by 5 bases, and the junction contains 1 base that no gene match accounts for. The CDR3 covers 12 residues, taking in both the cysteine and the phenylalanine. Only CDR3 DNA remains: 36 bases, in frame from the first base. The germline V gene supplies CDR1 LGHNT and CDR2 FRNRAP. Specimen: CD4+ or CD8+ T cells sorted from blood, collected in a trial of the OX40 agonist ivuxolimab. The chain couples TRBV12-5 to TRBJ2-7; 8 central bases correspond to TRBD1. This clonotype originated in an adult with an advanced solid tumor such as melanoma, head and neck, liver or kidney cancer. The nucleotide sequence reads TGTGCTAGTGGTTCAGGGGGCCACGAGCAGTACTTC. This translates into CASGSGGHEQYF.